This T cell receptor beta chain was sequenced during a study of blood T cell repertoires in COVID-19. Assay used: immunoSEQ multiplex PCR; TCRdb lists only in-frame clones, some missing. The table includes 87,000 or so clones, 75% to 90% detected once. CDR1 MNHEY and CDR2 SVGAGI come from the germline V gene. The CDR3 has 13 residues. With 8 bases removed from V and 3 bases from J, the gap between germline ends came to 11 bases. This receptor was taken from a woman aged 45-65 years with active or convalescent COVID-19. V gene TRBV6-5 combines with J gene TRBJ1-3; unclear D gene. The sequenced material came from peripheral blood. In DNA form, the CDR3 reads TGTGCCAGCCGAGGGCGTTTTGGAAACACCATATATTTT. This encodes CASRGRFGNTIYF.